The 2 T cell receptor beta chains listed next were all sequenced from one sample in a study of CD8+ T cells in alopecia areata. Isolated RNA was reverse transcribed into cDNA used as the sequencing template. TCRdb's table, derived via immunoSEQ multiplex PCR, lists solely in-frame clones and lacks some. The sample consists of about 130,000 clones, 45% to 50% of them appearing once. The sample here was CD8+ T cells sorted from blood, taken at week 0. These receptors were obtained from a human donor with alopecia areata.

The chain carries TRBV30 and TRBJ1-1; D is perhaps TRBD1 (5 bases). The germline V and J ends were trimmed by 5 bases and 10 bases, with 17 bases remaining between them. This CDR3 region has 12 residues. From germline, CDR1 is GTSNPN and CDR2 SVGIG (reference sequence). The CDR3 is CAWGASAIPAFF. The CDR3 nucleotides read TGTGCCTGGGGGGCCTCGGCGATCCCAGCTTTCTTT.

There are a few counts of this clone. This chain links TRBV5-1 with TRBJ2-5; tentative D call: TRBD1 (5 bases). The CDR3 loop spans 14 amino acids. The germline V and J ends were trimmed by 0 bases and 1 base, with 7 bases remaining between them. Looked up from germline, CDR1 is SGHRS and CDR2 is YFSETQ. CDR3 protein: CASSLDRTQETQYF. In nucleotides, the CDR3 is TGCGCCAGCAGCTTGGACAGGACCCAAGAGACCCAGTACTTC.